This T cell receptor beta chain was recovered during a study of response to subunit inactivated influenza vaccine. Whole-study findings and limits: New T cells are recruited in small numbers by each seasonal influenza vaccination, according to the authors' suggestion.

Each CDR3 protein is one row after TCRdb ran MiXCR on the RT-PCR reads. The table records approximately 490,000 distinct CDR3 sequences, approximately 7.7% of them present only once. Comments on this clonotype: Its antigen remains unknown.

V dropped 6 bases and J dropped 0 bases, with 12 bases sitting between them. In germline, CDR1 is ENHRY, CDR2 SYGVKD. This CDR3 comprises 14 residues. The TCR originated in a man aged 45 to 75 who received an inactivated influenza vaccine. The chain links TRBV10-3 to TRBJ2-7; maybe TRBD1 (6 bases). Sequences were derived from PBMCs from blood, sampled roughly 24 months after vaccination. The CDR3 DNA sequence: TGTGCCATCAGCCAAACAGGGAACTCCTACGAGCAGTACTTC. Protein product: CAISQTGNSYEQYF.